Presented here are 31 T cell receptor beta chains from one specimen sequenced in a study of monozygotic twins with inflammatory bowel disease. For each CDR3 protein, TCRdb gives one entry from its re-call of the 5' RACE reads, without DNA. The ten most abundant clones cover 2% to 3% of a sample with some 400,000 distinct CDR3 sequences. Material: blood. These receptor sequences come from a human donor with ulcerative colitis or Crohn's disease, or a healthy co-twin of an affected twin (not recorded which).

V gene TRBV3-1 combines with J gene TRBJ2-1; TCRdb gives TRBD2 as the D gene, but with no DNA this cannot be confirmed. The CDR3 is made up of 15 amino acids. Germline CDR1 is LGHDT and CDR2 is YNNKEL (reference sequence). CDR3 sequence reads: CASSPPGLAGDEQFF.

This chain connects TRBV10-3 to TRBJ2-7. The germline V gene has CDR1 ENHRY and CDR2 SYGVKD. The CDR3 runs to 12 residues. This CDR3 is CAISENGVEQYF.

The CDR3 protein is CASSSRYTDTQYF. The rearrangement uses TRBV7-6 and TRBJ2-3. The germline V gene has CDR1 SGHVS and CDR2 FNYEAQ. CDR3 length equals 13 residues.

This sequence joins TRBV5-1 and TRBJ1-5; as DNA is missing, the TRBD1 call by TCRdb cannot be tested. CDR1 and CDR2 from the germline V gene are SGHRS and YFSETQ. The CDR3 has 18 residues. This CDR3 reads CASSLRTTLYFGNQPQHF.

The chain joins TRBV2 to TRBJ2-3; TCRdb returns TRBD1, unconfirmable since there is no DNA. CDR3 length equals 14 residues. CDR1 is SNHLY and CDR2 is FYNNEI in the germline V gene. CDR3 region: CASRGTGMPDTQYF.

The V gene is TRBV4-2, the J gene TRBJ2-5; no DNA is available, so the TRBD1 call from TCRdb remains unchecked. Per the germline V gene, CDR1 is LGHNA and CDR2 is YNFKEQ. There are 15 residues in the CDR3. CDR3 region: CASSVQGINQETQYF.

J is TRBJ2-1 and V is TRBV29-1; with no DNA, the TCRdb D assignment of TRBD1 cannot be verified. The CDR3 sequence is 14 residues long. Germline CDR1 SQVTM, CDR2 ANQGSEA. CDR3 region: CSVRADSSYNEQFF.

The genes are TRBV5-1 and TRBJ2-2. Germline CDR1 and CDR2: SGHRS and YFSETQ. CDR3 size: 15 residues. This CDR3 reads CASSLSLLSTGELFF.

The gene calls are TRBV20-1 and TRBJ2-3; with no DNA, the TCRdb D assignment of TRBD1 cannot be verified. Germline values: CDR1 DFQATT, CDR2 SNEGSKA (reference sequence). CDR3 length: 14 amino acids. The CDR3 protein is CSARLGGATDTQYF.

V gene TRBV5-6 combines with J gene TRBJ2-2. This CDR3 comprises 15 residues. The germline V gene encodes CDR1 SGHDT and CDR2 YYEEEE. The CDR3 here is CASSLFWGITGELFF.

The chain joins TRBV2 to TRBJ2-7; as DNA is missing, the TRBD1 call by TCRdb cannot be tested. Germline V gives CDR1 SNHLY, CDR2 FYNNEI. The CDR3 is made up of 14 amino acids. Here the CDR3 reads CASTSRTATYEQYF.

CDR3 amino acids: CASSSWTDSGNTIYF. This chain links TRBV6-5 with TRBJ1-3. The CDR3 totals 15 residues. Per the germline V gene, CDR1 is MNHEY and CDR2 is SVGAGI.

The chain has TRBV6-2 or TRBV6-3 and TRBJ2-1; TCRdb's D gene call, TRBD1, goes unchecked for lack of DNA. Germline V gives CDR1 MNHEY, CDR2 SVGEGT. There are 21 residues in the CDR3. The CDR3: CASSSGYIQGERTGGYNEQFF.

The genes are TRBV11-2 and TRBJ1-1. CDR3 size: 15 residues. From germline, CDR1 is SGHAT and CDR2 FQNNGV. CDR3: CASKRPEGQQTEAFF.

The rearrangement uses TRBV5-1 and TRBJ2-2; as DNA is missing, the TRBD1 call by TCRdb cannot be tested. The length of the CDR3 is 17 residues. The germline gives CDR1 SGHRS, CDR2 YFSETQ. The CDR3 protein is CASSPQTGYTNTGELFF.

This chain joins TRBV20-1 and TRBJ1-5. The V gene's germline CDR1 is DFQATT and CDR2 SNEGSKA (reference sequence). This CDR3 has 14 residues. CDR3 residues: CSARVGLSNQPQHF.

The chain combines TRBV25-1 with TRBJ2-7; lacking DNA, the TRBD2 call made by TCRdb goes unchecked. Per germline, CDR1 MGHDK and CDR2 SYGVNS. The CDR3 contains 15 residues. The CDR3 region is CASSETSRISYEQYF.

J is TRBJ2-7 and V is TRBV5-6; with no DNA, the TCRdb D assignment of TRBD1 cannot be verified. The CDR3 contains 15 residues. Germline CDR1 reads SGHDT; CDR2 reads YYEEEE. The CDR3 sequence: CASSLPGVSSYEQYF.

The chain combines TRBV12-3 or TRBV12-4 with TRBJ2-1; TCRdb returns TRBD1, unconfirmable since there is no DNA. This CDR3 is 17 amino acids long. This CDR3 reads CASSPMIQASSYNEQFF.

The chain carries TRBV5-1 and TRBJ2-1; the D call of TRBD2 rests on TCRdb alone, since no DNA is present to check it. Germline loops: CDR1 SGHRS, CDR2 YFSETQ. The CDR3 covers 15 residues. Here the CDR3 reads CASSGASGGYNEQFF.

The chain's CDR3 is CASSFGTYHADTQYF. The chain employs TRBV5-5 and TRBJ2-3; TCRdb proposes TRBD1, but this gene call is untestable without DNA. The CDR3 has 15 amino acids. Germline CDR1 reads SGHKS; CDR2 reads YYEKEE (reference sequence).

This rearrangement joins TRBV30 to TRBJ1-3. CDR3 length: 11 amino acids. CDR1 is GTSNPN and CDR2 is SVGIG in the germline V gene (reference sequence). The CDR3 protein is CASDRRNTIYF.

The V gene is TRBV7-6, the J gene TRBJ2-7; TCRdb's D call, TRBD1, is unchecked because there is no DNA. Looked up from germline, CDR1 is SGHVS and CDR2 is FNYEAQ. The length of the CDR3 is 14 residues. The chain's CDR3 is CASSLQGHNYEQYF.

The rearrangement joins TRBV30 to TRBJ2-7; TCRdb designates TRBD1, a call that cannot be tested without DNA. The CDR3 consists of 13 residues. CDR1 GTSNPN and CDR2 SVGIG come from the germline V gene (reference sequence). The CDR3 protein is CAAGGASSYEQYF.

J is TRBJ2-1 and V is TRBV3-1; TCRdb's D call, TRBD1, is unchecked because there is no DNA. The germline V gene encodes CDR1 LGHDT and CDR2 YNNKEL (reference sequence). The CDR3 spans 15 residues. CDR3 sequence: CASSPSGAEGGRQFF.

CDR3 region: CSVEDWTPGGETQYF. This rearrangement joins TRBV29-1 to TRBJ2-5; TCRdb designates TRBD1, a call that cannot be tested without DNA. CDR3 length equals 15 residues. The V gene's germline CDR1 is SQVTM and CDR2 ANQGSEA.

This chain connects TRBV20-1 to TRBJ2-7; as DNA is missing, the TRBD2 call by TCRdb cannot be tested. Germline CDR1 DFQATT, CDR2 SNEGSKA (reference sequence). This CDR3 has 14 amino acids. The CDR3 here is CSASVGQSPYEQYF.

V gene TRBV5-1 combines with J gene TRBJ2-5; as DNA is missing, the TRBD2 call by TCRdb cannot be tested. The germline V gene has CDR1 SGHRS and CDR2 YFSETQ. This CDR3 is 15 amino acids long. CDR3 sequence: CASSFPLAGAETQYF. Full variable domain (missing parts from reference TRBV5-1 and TRBJ2-5): KAGVTQTPRYLIKTRGQQVTLSCSPISGHRSVSWYQQTPGQGLQFLFEYFSETQRNKGNFPGRFSGRQFSNSRSEMNVSTLELGDSALYLCASSFPLAGAETQYFGPGTRLLVL.

V gene TRBV19 combines with J gene TRBJ1-1; with no DNA, the TCRdb D assignment of TRBD1 cannot be verified. Germline V lookup: CDR1 LNHDA, CDR2 SQIVND (reference sequence). The CDR3 is 12 residues long. CDR3 loop: CASSWAVTEAFF. The full variable domain, rest sourced from reference TRBV19 and TRBJ1-1, is DGGITQSPKYLFRKEGQNVTLSCEQNLNHDAMYWYRQDPGQGLRLIYYSQIVNDFQKGDIAEGYSVSREKKESFPLTVTSAQKNPTAFYLCASSWAVTEAFFGQGTRLTVV.

V and J are TRBV20-1 and TRBJ2-7; TCRdb's assignment of TRBD1 cannot be checked, as there is no DNA. The length of the CDR3 is 13 residues. Germline-derived CDR1 and CDR2 are DFQATT and SNEGSKA (reference sequence). CDR3 amino acids: CSARSGTAYEQYF.

This rearrangement joins TRBV2 to TRBJ2-5; TCRdb's assignment of TRBD1 cannot be checked, as there is no DNA. The CDR3 spans 16 residues. The V gene's germline CDR1 is SNHLY and CDR2 FYNNEI. CDR3 sequence reads: CASSEIMAGWQETQYF.